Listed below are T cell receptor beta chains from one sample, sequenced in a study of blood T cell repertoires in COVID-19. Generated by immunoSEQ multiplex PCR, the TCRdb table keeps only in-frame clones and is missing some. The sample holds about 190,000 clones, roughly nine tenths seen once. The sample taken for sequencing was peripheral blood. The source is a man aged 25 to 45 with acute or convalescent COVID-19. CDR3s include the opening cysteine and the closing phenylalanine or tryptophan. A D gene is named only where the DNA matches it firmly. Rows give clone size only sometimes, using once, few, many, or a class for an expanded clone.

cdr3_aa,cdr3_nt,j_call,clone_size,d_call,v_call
CASSWGLAAEQYF,TGTGCCAGCAGCTGGGGACTAGCGGCCGAGCAGTACTTC,TRBJ2-7,-,TRBD2,TRBV11-2
CASSPRTGKIYEQYF,TGTGCCAGCAGCCCCCGGACAGGGAAGATCTACGAGCAGTACTTC,TRBJ2-7,-,TRBD1,TRBV7-9
CASHLQRGQGNGYTF,TGTGCCAGCCACCTACAGAGGGGGCAAGGGAATGGCTACACCTTC,TRBJ1-2,-,TRBD1,TRBV5-5
CASSPPDSFEKLFF,TGTGCCAGCTCACCGCCCGACAGCTTTGAAAAACTGTTTTTT,TRBJ1-4,once,-,TRBV18
CASSQGASSNQPQHF,TGTGCCAGCAGCCAAGGAGCTTCTAGCAATCAGCCCCAGCATTTT,TRBJ1-5,-,-,TRBV3-1/TRBV3-2
CASSPLRGFLFYGYTF,TGTGCCAGCAGCCCCCTCCGGGGATTCCTCTTCTATGGCTACACCTTC,TRBJ1-2,-,-,TRBV6-2/TRBV6-3
CASSGEKRGAYTQYF,TGTGCCAGCAGTGGTGAGAAGCGGGGGGCTTATACGCAGTATTTT,TRBJ2-3,-,TRBD2,TRBV2
CASSKTRDRGQTQYF,TGTGCCAGCAGCAAAACCCGGGACAGGGGACAGACCCAGTACTTC,TRBJ2-5,-,TRBD1,TRBV2
CASRWERQGIFEQYF,TGTGCCAGCAGATGGGAACGACAGGGGATTTTCGAGCAGTACTTC,TRBJ2-7,-,TRBD1,TRBV6-5
CASSLKLGQGNQPQHF,TGTGCCAGCAGCTTGAAATTAGGACAGGGCAATCAGCCCCAGCATTTT,TRBJ1-5,once,TRBD1,TRBV7-8
CASSRQMILQGYQPQHF,TGCGCCAGCAGCCGGCAGATGATACTACAGGGGTATCAGCCCCAGCATTTT,TRBJ1-5,-,TRBD1,TRBV4-1
CASSEEGVYSYNEQFF,TGTGCCAGCAGTGAAGAGGGGGTGTACTCCTACAATGAGCAGTTCTTC,TRBJ2-1,once,-,TRBV6-1
CASQITGVMNTEAFF,TGTGCCAGCCAAATCACGGGAGTGATGAACACTGAAGCTTTCTTT,TRBJ1-1,-,-,TRBV19
CASKRGADSTYEQYF,TGCGCCAGCAAAAGAGGAGCGGATTCTACCTACGAGCAGTACTTC,TRBJ2-7,few,-,TRBV5-1
CASSLARAGGYTGELFF,TGTGCCAGCAGCTTAGCGCGAGCGGGAGGGTACACCGGGGAGCTGTTTTTT,TRBJ2-2,once,TRBD2,TRBV7-9
CASSQETGQPRSSYNEQFF,TGTGCCAGCAGCCAAGAAACCGGACAGCCAAGGAGCTCCTACAATGAGCAGTTCTTC,TRBJ2-1,-,-,TRBV4-2
CASSESANEQFF,TGTGCCAGCAGTGAAAGCGCCAATGAGCAGTTCTTC,TRBJ2-1,-,-,TRBV2
CASSPRAGRESGANVLTF,TGTGCCAGCAGTCCCCGGGCAGGGAGGGAGTCTGGGGCCAACGTCCTGACTTTC,TRBJ2-6,-,TRBD2,TRBV28
CASSRSAAGSTDTQYF,TGTGCCAGCAGCCGATCCGCAGCGGGGAGCACAGATACGCAGTATTTT,TRBJ2-3,-,TRBD2,TRBV3-1/TRBV3-2
CASHLAGVVDTQYF,TGTGCCAGTCACCTAGCGGGAGTAGTAGATACGCAGTATTTT,TRBJ2-3,-,TRBD2,TRBV27
CATSRGSGTTEAFF,TGTGCCACCAGCAGAGGGTCAGGAACCACTGAAGCTTTCTTT,TRBJ1-1,-,-,TRBV15
CASSFSGGPGDTQYF,TGTGCCAGCAGCTTTAGCGGGGGGCCGGGAGATACGCAGTATTTT,TRBJ2-3,-,TRBD2,TRBV9
CASSIGGHYNEQFF,TGTGCCAGTAGTATCGGGGGTCACTACAATGAGCAGTTCTTC,TRBJ2-1,-,-,TRBV19
CASSQFGRASYEQYF,TGTGCCAGCAGCCAATTCGGGAGGGCCTCCTACGAGCAGTACTTC,TRBJ2-7,-,TRBD2,TRBV3-1/TRBV3-2
CASSPGHANTEAFF,TGTGCCAGCAGCCCTGGACATGCGAACACTGAAGCTTTCTTT,TRBJ1-1,-,-,TRBV4-2
CASSEVVGRNSPLHF,TGCGCCAGCAGTGAGGTTGTTGGGAGGAATTCACCCCTCCACTTT,TRBJ1-6,-,-,TRBV10-1
CAWKGGRSTDTQYF,TGTGCCTGGAAAGGAGGGAGAAGCACAGATACGCAGTATTTT,TRBJ2-3,-,-,TRBV30
CASRELTGLNTGELFF,TGTGCCAGCAGAGAACTCACAGGTTTGAACACCGGGGAGCTGTTTTTT,TRBJ2-2,-,-,TRBV6-1
CSVTTGGHEQYF,TGCAGCGTCACTACAGGGGGCCACGAGCAGTACTTC,TRBJ2-7,-,TRBD1,TRBV29-1
CASSHNRGLNSYNEQFF,TGTGCCAGCAGCCACAACAGGGGGCTTAACTCCTACAATGAGCAGTTCTTC,TRBJ2-1,-,TRBD1,TRBV13
CASSFSTEAFF,TGTGCCAGCAGTTTCAGCACTGAAGCTTTCTTT,TRBJ1-1,-,-,TRBV12-3/TRBV12-4
CASTQGDINTEAFF,TGTGCCAGCACCCAGGGGGACATAAACACTGAAGCTTTCTTT,TRBJ1-1,-,TRBD1,TRBV3-1/TRBV3-2